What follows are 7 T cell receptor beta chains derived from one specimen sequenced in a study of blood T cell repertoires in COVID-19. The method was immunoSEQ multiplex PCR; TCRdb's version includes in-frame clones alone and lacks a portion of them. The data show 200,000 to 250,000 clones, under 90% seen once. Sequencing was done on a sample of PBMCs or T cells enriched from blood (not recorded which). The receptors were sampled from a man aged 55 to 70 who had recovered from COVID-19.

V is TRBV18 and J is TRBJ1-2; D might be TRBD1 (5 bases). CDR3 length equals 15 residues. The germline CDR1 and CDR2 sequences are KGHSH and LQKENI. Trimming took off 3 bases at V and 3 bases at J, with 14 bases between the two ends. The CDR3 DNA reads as TGTGCCAGCTCACCGAACACCAGGGACTACTATGGCTACACCTTC. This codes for CASSPNTRDYYGYTF. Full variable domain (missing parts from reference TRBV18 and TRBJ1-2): NAGVMQNPRHLVRRRGQEARLRCSPMKGHSHVYWYRQLPEEGLKFMVYLQKENIIDESGMPKERFSAEFPKEGPSILRIQQVVRGDSAAYFCASSPNTRDYYGYTFGSGTRLTVV.

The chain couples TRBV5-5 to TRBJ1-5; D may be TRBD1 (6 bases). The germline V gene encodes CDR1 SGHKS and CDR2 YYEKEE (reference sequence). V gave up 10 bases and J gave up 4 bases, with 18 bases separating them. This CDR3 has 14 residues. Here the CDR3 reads CARRRGGANQPQHF. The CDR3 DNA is TGTGCCCGCCGGCGGGGGGGGGCAAATCAGCCCCAGCATTTT.

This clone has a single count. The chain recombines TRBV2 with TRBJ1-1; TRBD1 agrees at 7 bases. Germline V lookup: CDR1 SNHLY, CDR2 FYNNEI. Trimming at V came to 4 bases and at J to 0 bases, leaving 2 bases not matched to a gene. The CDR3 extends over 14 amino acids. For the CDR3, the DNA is TGTGCCAGCAGTGGGGACAGCTTGAACACTGAAGCTTTCTTT. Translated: CASSGDSLNTEAFF.

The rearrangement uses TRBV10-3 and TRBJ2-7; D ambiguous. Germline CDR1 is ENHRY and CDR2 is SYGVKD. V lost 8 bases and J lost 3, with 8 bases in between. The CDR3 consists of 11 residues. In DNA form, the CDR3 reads TGTGCCATCTCGCAGGACTACGAGCAGTACTTC. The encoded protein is CAISQDYEQYF.

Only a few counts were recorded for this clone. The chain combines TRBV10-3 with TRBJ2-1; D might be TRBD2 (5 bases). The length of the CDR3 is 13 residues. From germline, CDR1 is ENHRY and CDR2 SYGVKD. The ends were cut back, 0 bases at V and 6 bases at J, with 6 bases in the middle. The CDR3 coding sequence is TGTGCCATCAGTGAGTCGGGAGCCAATGAGCAGTTCTTC. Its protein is CAISESGANEQFF.

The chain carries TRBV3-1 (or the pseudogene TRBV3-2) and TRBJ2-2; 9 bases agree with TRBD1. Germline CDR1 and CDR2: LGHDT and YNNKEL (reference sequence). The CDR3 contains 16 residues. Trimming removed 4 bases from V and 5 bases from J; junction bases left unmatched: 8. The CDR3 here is CASSPGQGRVTGELFF. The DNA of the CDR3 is TGTGCCAGCAGCCCGGGACAGGGTCGCGTTACCGGGGAGCTGTTTTTT.

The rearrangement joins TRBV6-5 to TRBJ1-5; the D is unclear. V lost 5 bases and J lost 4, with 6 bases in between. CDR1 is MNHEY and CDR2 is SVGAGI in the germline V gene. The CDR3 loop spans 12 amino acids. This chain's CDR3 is CASSTGNQPQHF. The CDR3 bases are TGTGCCAGCAGTACCGGGAATCAGCCCCAGCATTTT.